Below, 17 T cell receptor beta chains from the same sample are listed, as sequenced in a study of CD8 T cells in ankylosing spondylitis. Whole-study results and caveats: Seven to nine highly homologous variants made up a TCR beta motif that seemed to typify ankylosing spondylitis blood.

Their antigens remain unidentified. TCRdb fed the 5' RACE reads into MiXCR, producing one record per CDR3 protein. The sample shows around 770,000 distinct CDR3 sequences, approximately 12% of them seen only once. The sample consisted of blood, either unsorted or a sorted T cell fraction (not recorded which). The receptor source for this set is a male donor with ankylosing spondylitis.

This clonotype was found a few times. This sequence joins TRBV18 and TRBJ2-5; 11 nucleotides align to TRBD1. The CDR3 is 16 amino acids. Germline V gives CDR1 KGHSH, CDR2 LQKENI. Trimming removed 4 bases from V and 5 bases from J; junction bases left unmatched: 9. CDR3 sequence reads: CASSLIRTGGAETQYF. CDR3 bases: TGTGCCAGCTCACTCATCCGGACAGGGGGCGCGGAGACCCAGTACTTC.

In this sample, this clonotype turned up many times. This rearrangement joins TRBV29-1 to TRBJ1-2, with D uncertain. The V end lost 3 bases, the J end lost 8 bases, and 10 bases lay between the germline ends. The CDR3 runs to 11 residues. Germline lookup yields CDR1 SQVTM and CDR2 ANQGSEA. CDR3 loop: CSVDLTGGYTF. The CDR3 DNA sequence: TGCAGCGTTGACCTTACGGGGGGCTACACCTTC.

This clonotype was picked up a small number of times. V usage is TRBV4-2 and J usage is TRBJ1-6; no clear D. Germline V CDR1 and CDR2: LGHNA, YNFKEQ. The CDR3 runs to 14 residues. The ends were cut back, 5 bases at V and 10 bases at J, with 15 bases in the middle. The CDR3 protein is CASSSNDRFSPLHF. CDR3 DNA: TGTGCCAGCAGCTCAAACGATCGGTTCTCACCCCTCCACTTT.

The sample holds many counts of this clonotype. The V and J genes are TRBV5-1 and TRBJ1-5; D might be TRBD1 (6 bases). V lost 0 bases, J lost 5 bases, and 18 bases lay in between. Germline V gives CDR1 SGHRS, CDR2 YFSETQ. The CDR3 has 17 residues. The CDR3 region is CASSLAPRGATDQPQHF. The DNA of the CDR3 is TGCGCCAGCAGCTTGGCCCCCAGGGGCGCTACCGATCAGCCCCAGCATTTT.

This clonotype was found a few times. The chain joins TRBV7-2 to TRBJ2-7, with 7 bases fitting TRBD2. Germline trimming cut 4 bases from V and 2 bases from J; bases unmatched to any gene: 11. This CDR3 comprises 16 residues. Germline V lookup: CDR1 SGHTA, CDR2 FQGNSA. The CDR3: CASSSPSGTLPYEQYF. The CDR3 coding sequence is TGTGCCAGCAGCTCCCCGAGCGGGACCCTACCCTACGAGCAGTACTTC.

CDR3 region: CASSPQGTPMNTEAFF. CDR3 in DNA: TGTGCCAGCAGTCCCCAGGGAACCCCTATGAACACTGAAGCTTTCTTT. The chain employs TRBV12-3 or TRBV12-4 and TRBJ1-1; D may be TRBD1 (5 bases). The CDR3 contains 16 residues. Between the trimmed V and J ends, which lost 5 bases and 0 bases, there was a span of 16 bases.

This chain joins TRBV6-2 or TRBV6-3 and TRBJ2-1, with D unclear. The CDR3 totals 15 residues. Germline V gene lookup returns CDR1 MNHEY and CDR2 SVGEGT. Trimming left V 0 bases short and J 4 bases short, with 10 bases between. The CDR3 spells CASSYSGRSYNEQFF. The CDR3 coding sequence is TGTGCCAGCAGTTACTCGGGTCGAAGTTACAATGAGCAGTTCTTC.

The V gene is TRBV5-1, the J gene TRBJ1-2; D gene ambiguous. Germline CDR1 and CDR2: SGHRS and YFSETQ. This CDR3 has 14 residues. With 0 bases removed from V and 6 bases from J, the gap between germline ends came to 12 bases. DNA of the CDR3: TGCGCCAGCAGCTTGGCCAGGTCTGGTAATGGCTACACCTTC. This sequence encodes CASSLARSGNGYTF.

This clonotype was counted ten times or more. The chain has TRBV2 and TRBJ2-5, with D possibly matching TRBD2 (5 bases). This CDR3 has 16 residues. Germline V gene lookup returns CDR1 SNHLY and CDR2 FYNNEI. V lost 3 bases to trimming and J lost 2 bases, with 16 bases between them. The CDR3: CASSDGRARPQETQYF. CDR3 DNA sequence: TGTGCCAGCAGTGATGGGCGGGCGCGGCCTCAAGAGACCCAGTACTTC.

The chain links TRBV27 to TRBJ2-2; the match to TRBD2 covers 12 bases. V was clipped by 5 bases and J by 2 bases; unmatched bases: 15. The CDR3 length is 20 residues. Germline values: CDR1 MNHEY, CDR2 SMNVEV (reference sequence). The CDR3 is CASSPSTLAGGPFNTGELFF. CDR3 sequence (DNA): TGTGCCAGCAGTCCCTCGACACTAGCGGGAGGCCCTTTCAACACCGGGGAGCTGTTTTTT.

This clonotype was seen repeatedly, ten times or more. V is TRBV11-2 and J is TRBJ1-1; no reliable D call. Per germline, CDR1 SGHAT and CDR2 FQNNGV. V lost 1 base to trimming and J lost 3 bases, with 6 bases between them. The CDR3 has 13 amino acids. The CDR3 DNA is TGTGCCAGCAGCTTAGTGCCGGACACTGAAGCTTTCTTT. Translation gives CASSLVPDTEAFF.

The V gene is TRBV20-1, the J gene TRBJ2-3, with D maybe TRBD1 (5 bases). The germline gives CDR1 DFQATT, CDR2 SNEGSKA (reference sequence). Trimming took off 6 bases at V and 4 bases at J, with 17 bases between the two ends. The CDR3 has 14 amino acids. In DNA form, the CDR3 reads TGCAGTGCCCCGGGCCTAGGGGCATCAGATACGCAGTATTTT. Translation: CSAPGLGASDTQYF.

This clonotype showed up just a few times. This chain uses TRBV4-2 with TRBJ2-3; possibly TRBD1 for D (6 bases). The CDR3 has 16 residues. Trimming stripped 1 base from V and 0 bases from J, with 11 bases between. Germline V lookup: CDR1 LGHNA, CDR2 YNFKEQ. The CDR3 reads CASSQATGYSTDTQYF. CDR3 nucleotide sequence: TGTGCCAGCAGCCAAGCGACAGGATACAGCACAGATACGCAGTATTTT.

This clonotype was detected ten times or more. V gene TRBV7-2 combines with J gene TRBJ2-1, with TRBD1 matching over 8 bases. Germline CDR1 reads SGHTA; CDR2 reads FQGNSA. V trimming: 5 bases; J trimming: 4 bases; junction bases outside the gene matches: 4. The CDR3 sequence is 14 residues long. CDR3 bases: TGTGCCAGCAGCCTTCGGACAGGGTACAATGAGCAGTTCTTC. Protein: CASSLRTGYNEQFF.

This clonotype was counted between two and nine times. CDR3 sequence: CASSAPLAGGPQETQYF. CDR3 DNA sequence: TGCGCCAGCAGCGCCCCACTAGCGGGAGGGCCTCAAGAGACCCAGTACTTC. The chain carries TRBV5-1 and TRBJ2-5, with TRBD2 matching over 13 bases. The junction had 8 bases not matched to a gene; V was cut back by 4 bases and J by 2 bases. Germline V gene sequence: CDR1 SGHRS, CDR2 YFSETQ. The CDR3 covers 17 residues.

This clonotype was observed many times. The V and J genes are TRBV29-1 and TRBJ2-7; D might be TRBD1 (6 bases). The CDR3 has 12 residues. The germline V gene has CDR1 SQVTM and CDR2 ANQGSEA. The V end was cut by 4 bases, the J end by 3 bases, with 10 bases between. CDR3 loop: CSVGTDVYEQYF. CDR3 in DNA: TGCAGCGTTGGGACAGACGTCTACGAGCAGTACTTC.

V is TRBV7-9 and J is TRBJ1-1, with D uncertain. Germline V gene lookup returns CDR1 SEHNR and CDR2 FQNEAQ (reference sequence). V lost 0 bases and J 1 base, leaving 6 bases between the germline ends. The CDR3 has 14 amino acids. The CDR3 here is CASSLAPQNTEAFF. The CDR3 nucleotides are TGTGCCAGCAGCTTAGCGCCCCAGAACACTGAAGCTTTCTTT.